Following are 15 T cell receptor beta chains from one sample sequenced in a study of T-cell reconstitution after alpha-beta-depleted transplantation in children. For TCRbeta, the library was prepared with unique molecular identifiers. TCRdb processed the PCR reads anew with MiXCR; each CDR3 protein has one entry. Seen here are some 530,000 distinct CDR3 sequences, roughly an eighth observed once, and the top ten hold around 5.8%. The source material was PBMCs from the stem cell graft donor, sampled from the stem cell graft. These receptors originate from a human donor who donated a stem cell graft to a child with combined immunodeficiency.

This clonotype was observed a few times. This chain connects TRBV12-3 or TRBV12-4 to TRBJ2-1; 8 bases are a match to TRBD2. CDR3 length: 15 residues. The V segment lost 7 bases and the J segment 3 bases; nucleotides outside the gene matches: 8. CDR3 sequence reads: CASTPTSGGYNEQFF. In DNA form, the CDR3 reads TGTGCCAGCACCCCCACTAGCGGAGGCTACAATGAGCAGTTCTTC.

This clonotype has ten or more counts. The CDR3 spells CSASPGGQSLAKNIQYF. DNA of the CDR3: TGCAGTGCCTCCCCCGGTGGACAAAGTCTAGCCAAAAACATTCAGTACTTC. The chain uses TRBV20-1 and TRBJ2-4, with D perhaps matching TRBD1 (5 bases). The CDR3 sequence is 17 residues long. The germline V gene has CDR1 DFQATT and CDR2 SNEGSKA (reference sequence). V was cut by 6 bases and J by 0 bases, with 21 bases left in between.

This clonotype appeared many times. The chain employs TRBV6-6 and TRBJ2-4, with D possibly matching TRBD1 (5 bases). This CDR3 is 13 amino acids long. V lost 0 bases to trimming and J lost 15 bases, with 15 bases between them. The germline gives CDR1 MNHNY, CDR2 SVGAGI (reference sequence). Written as DNA, the CDR3 is TGTGCCAGCAGTTACTCGCCGCAGGGCACGGGGTACTTC. This sequence encodes CASSYSPQGTGYF.

This clonotype was detected ten times or more. The V gene is TRBV4-3, the J gene TRBJ2-3; 9 nucleotides align to TRBD2. CDR1 and CDR2 (germline): LGHNA, YSLEER. This CDR3 is built from 13 residues. Trimming cost V 4 bases and J 4 bases; bases outside gene matches: 0. CDR3 nucleotides: TGCGCCAGCAGCCGCGGGAGGGCAGATACGCAGTATTTT. It translates to CASSRGRADTQYF.

This clonotype was recorded at least ten times. Germline is not matched at one junction end, which may reflect a read error. The rearrangement links TRBV7-9 to TRBJ2-1, with D unclear. The CDR3 totals 14 residues. Germline V CDR1 and CDR2: SEHNR, FQNEAQ (reference sequence). The CDR3 coding sequence is TGTGCCAGCACCTTAGGAAGCTCCTACAATGAGCAGTTCTTC. Its translation: CASTLGSSYNEQFF.

The V and J genes are TRBV11-2 and TRBJ2-5, with 8 bases that match TRBD2. The CDR3 totals 18 residues. Germline CDR1 reads SGHAT; CDR2 reads FQNNGV. V lost 2 bases to trimming and J lost 5 bases; unmatched junction nucleotides: 16. The CDR3: CASSLFPLGTSSPETQYF. The DNA of the CDR3 is TGTGCCAGCAGCTTATTCCCTCTTGGGACTAGTTCGCCCGAGACCCAGTACTTC.

The rearrangement uses TRBV18 and TRBJ2-3, with D perhaps matching TRBD1 (5 bases). Trimming stripped 3 bases from V and 0 bases from J, with 16 bases between. Germline values: CDR1 KGHSH, CDR2 LQKENI. The CDR3 is made up of 17 amino acids. CDR3: CASSPTPTVTSTDTQYF. In DNA form, the CDR3 reads TGTGCCAGCTCACCCACCCCGACAGTAACTAGCACAGATACGCAGTATTTT.

This clonotype was observed at least ten times. The rearrangement uses TRBV11-2 and TRBJ1-2; D is uncertain. This CDR3 has 11 residues. Germline CDR1 SGHAT, CDR2 FQNNGV. Trimming shortened V by 3 bases and J by 1 base, and 0 bases separated the two germline ends. The CDR3 DNA follows: TGTGCCAGCAGCTTTAACTATGGCTACACCTTC. The encoded protein is CASSFNYGYTF.

This clonotype was seen a handful of times. This chain links TRBV6-2 or TRBV6-3 with TRBJ2-3; possible D gene TRBD1, 6 bases. The V gene's germline CDR1 is MNHEY and CDR2 SVGEGT. The CDR3 totals 13 residues. With 5 bases removed from V and 13 bases from J, the gap between germline ends came to 19 bases. In DNA, the CDR3 is TGTGCCAGCAGTCCCGGGACAAGGCTAGAGGAGTATTTT. Its translation is CASSPGTRLEEYF.

This clonotype was observed at least ten times. The chain couples TRBV29-1 to TRBJ2-1, with 11 bases fitting TRBD2. The germline gives CDR1 SQVTM, CDR2 ANQGSEA. The CDR3 covers 18 residues. V lost 0 bases, J lost 1 base, and 8 bases stayed unmatched. As DNA, the CDR3 is TGCAGCGTTGAAGATCAATCCGGGACTAGCGGATCCTACAATGAGCAGTTCTTC. Amino acids: CSVEDQSGTSGSYNEQFF.

The rearrangement uses TRBV4-3 and TRBJ2-4; no clear D. V shed 2 bases and J shed 0 bases, with 5 bases lying between them. The germline V gene encodes CDR1 LGHNA and CDR2 YSLEER. The CDR3 spans 14 residues. CDR3 DNA: TGCGCCAGCAGCCAATCAGTAGCCAAAAACATTCAGTACTTC. This translates into CASSQSVAKNIQYF.

Many counts were recorded for this clonotype. This chain joins TRBV7-3 and TRBJ2-2, with D uncertain. The germline V gene has CDR1 SGHTA and CDR2 FQGTGA. CDR3 size: 15 residues. Deletions cut 1 base from V and 1 base from J, with 7 bases between. The DNA of the CDR3 is TGTGCCAGCAGCTTAAGTCGTGTGAACACCGGGGAGCTGTTTTTT. Protein sequence: CASSLSRVNTGELFF.

The chain joins TRBV7-9 to TRBJ2-1; D is possibly TRBD1 (6 bases). Germline loops: CDR1 SEHNR, CDR2 FQNEAQ (reference sequence). There are 15 residues in the CDR3. V dropped 1 base and J dropped 5 bases, with 12 bases sitting between them. The CDR3: CASSLVGGHNNEQFF. The DNA of the CDR3 is TGTGCCAGCAGCTTAGTTGGGGGACACAACAATGAGCAGTTCTTC.

This clonotype was recorded a few times. V gene TRBV6-2 or TRBV6-3 combines with J gene TRBJ2-2, with D possibly being TRBD2 (6 bases). The germline CDR1 and CDR2 sequences are MNHEY and SVGEGT. The CDR3 is 13 amino acids. The V and J ends lost 6 bases and 6 bases respectively, with 11 bases between them. Here the CDR3 reads CASRPGGAGELFF. In DNA, the CDR3 is TGTGCCAGCAGACCGGGCGGGGCCGGGGAGCTGTTTTTT.

This clonotype was detected ten times or more. The V and J genes are TRBV6-5 and TRBJ1-1, with TRBD1 matching 9 bases. The CDR3 runs to 16 residues. V was pared by 2 bases and J by 2 bases, with 6 bases of the junction left unmatched. CDR1 is MNHEY and CDR2 is SVGAGI in the germline V gene. CDR3 coding DNA: TGTGCCAGCAGTTACCAGGGACAGGGAATTAACACTGAAGCTTTCTTT. Protein product: CASSYQGQGINTEAFF.